This T cell receptor beta chain comes out of a study of blood T cell repertoires in COVID-19. Study-wide background: COVID-19 samples from acute and convalescent phases originated in the United States, Italy and Spain. In each case, the material was cDNA or gDNA derived from T cells, B-cell-depleted T cells, or PBMCs.

Generated by immunoSEQ multiplex PCR, the TCRdb table keeps only in-frame clones and is missing some. Of some 200,000 clones listed, approximately 81% are singletons. The CDR3 spans 16 residues. Germline loops: CDR1 KGHSH, CDR2 LQKENI. V lost 3 bases, J lost 6 bases, and 7 bases stayed unmatched. The chain joins TRBV18 to TRBJ2-2; 10 nucleotides match TRBD2. Sequenced material: peripheral blood. The sequence derives from a man aged 45-60 years who had recovered from COVID-19. CDR3 in DNA: TGTGCCAGCTCACCGGCACTAGCGGGATCGGCCGGGGAGCTGTTTTTT. Translated, it gives CASSPALAGSAGELFF.